This is a list of T cell receptor beta chains from one sample in a study of T-cell reconstitution after alpha-beta-depleted transplantation in children. One entry per CDR3 protein, called by TCRdb with MiXCR from the PCR reads. The sample holds hundreds of thousands of distinct CDR3 sequences, 15% to 20% seen once. Sample: PBMCs from the stem cell graft donor, taken from the stem cell graft. These receptors were taken from a human donor who donated a stem cell graft to a child with acute myeloid leukemia. CDR3s include the opening cysteine and the closing phenylalanine or tryptophan. The D gene is left open where the match is weak. Clone size, where shown, is once, few, many, or a class for clones that have expanded.

CDR3: CSADVQGRLDTQYF
DNA: TGCAGCGCTGATGTTCAGGGGAGGCTGGATACGCAGTATTTT
size: few
D: .
J: TRBJ2-3
V: TRBV29-1

CDR3: CASSRLAGNYNEQFF
DNA: TGTGCCAGCAGTAGACTAGCGGGGAATTACAATGAGCAGTTCTTC
size: many
D: TRBD2
J: TRBJ2-1
V: TRBV12-3/TRBV12-4

CDR3: CASSFLDRPYEQYF
DNA: TGTGCCAGCAGCTTCCTCGACAGACCCTACGAGCAGTACTTC
size: many
D: .
J: TRBJ2-7
V: TRBV5-6

CDR3: CASSPRQDNEKLFF
DNA: TGTGCCAGCAGCCCAAGACAGGATAATGAAAAACTGTTTTTT
size: many
D: .
J: TRBJ1-4
V: TRBV7-2

CDR3: CASTRQGIETQYF
DNA: TGCGCCAGCACTCGACAGGGGATAGAGACCCAGTACTTC
size: few
D: TRBD1
J: TRBJ2-5
V: TRBV5-1

CDR3: CASSLGPQGGTGQYF
DNA: TGTGCCAGCAGCTTAGGACCACAGGGGGGCACCGGGCAGTATTTT
size: .
D: TRBD1
J: TRBJ2-3
V: TRBV7-3

CDR3: CASSSWGQGVHGNTIYF
DNA: TGTGCCAGCAGCTCCTGGGGACAGGGTGTCCATGGAAACACCATATATTTT
size: .
D: TRBD1
J: TRBJ1-3
V: TRBV7-9

CDR3: CSATSSGANQPQHF
DNA: TGCAGTGCTACCTCTTCAGGAGCTAATCAGCCCCAGCATTTT
size: many
D: .
J: TRBJ1-5
V: TRBV20-1

CDR3: CASSLGGLYGYTF
DNA: TGTGCCAGCAGTTTAGGGGGTCTCTATGGCTACACCTTC
size: many
D: .
J: TRBJ1-2
V: TRBV12-3/TRBV12-4

CDR3: CASSSTGYQETQYF
DNA: TGTGCCAGCAGTTCGACAGGGTACCAAGAGACCCAGTACTTC
size: many
D: TRBD1
J: TRBJ2-5
V: TRBV6-5

CDR3: CSALRDRVSYEQYF
DNA: TGCAGTGCTCTCCGGGACCGCGTCTCCTACGAGCAGTACTTC
size: .
D: .
J: TRBJ2-7
V: TRBV20-1